These T cell receptor beta chains were read from a single sample in a study of tumour-infiltrating T cells in Burkitt lymphoma. Using immunoSEQ multiplex PCR, the repertoire was profiled, and TCRdb retains in-frame clones only, with some absent. The data hold under 1,500 clones, with about 85% observed a single time. The material sequenced was tumor tissue. These receptors came from a human donor with Burkitt lymphoma. Each CDR3 is given with its conserved first and last residue. The D gene is left open where the match is weak. Rows may omit the clone size; those that give it use once, few, many or a size class.

>once|TRBJ1-1|TRBV4-1|-
CASSHGDEGTEAFF
TGCGCCAGCAGCCACGGCGATGAGGGAACTGAAGCTTTCTTT
>-|TRBJ2-1|TRBV20-1|-
CSAVAGEQFF
TGCAGTGCCGTCGCCGGTGAGCAGTTCTTC
>-|TRBJ2-5|TRBV9|-
CASSFRGGALETQYF
TGTGCCAGCAGCTTCAGAGGGGGGGCCTTAGAGACCCAGTACTTC
>-|TRBJ2-7|TRBV9|TRBD2
CASSASGGYEQYF
TGTGCCAGCAGCGCCAGCGGGGGATACGAGCAGTACTTC
>-|TRBJ1-5|TRBV6-4|TRBD1
CASSDPPIRGQVNQPQHF
TGTGCCAGCAGTGACCCTCCCATCAGGGGGCAAGTAAATCAGCCCCAGCATTTT
>-|TRBJ2-6|TRBV5-4|-
CASSLEQMASGANVLTF
TGTGCCAGCAGCTTGGAACAGATGGCTTCTGGGGCCAACGTCCTGACTTTC
>-|TRBJ2-7|TRBV6-5|-
CASSNSFGGYEQYF
TGTGCCAGCAGTAACTCCTTCGGCGGCTACGAGCAGTACTTC
>few|TRBJ2-2|TRBV7-2|TRBD2
CASSLWAPPAGSTGELFF
TGTGCCAGCAGCTTATGGGCGCCGCCAGCGGGGAGCACCGGGGAGCTGTTTTTT
>-|TRBJ2-3|TRBV5-4|TRBD1
CASSPRTPTGTGGPDTQYF
TGTGCCAGCAGCCCAAGAACTCCTACCGGGACAGGGGGCCCAGATACGCAGTATTTT
>-|TRBJ1-2|TRBV9|-
CASSTLNGYTF
TGTGCCAGCAGCACACTGAATGGCTACACCTTC
>once|TRBJ1-1|TRBV11-2|-
CASSDRPRQVNTEAFF
TGTGCCAGCAGCGATAGGCCCAGGCAGGTGAACACTGAAGCTTTCTTT
>-|TRBJ2-5|TRBV9|TRBD2
CASSVGLAAETQYF
TGTGCCAGCAGCGTAGGTCTAGCGGCGGAGACCCAGTACTTC
>-|TRBJ1-2|TRBV30|TRBD1
CAWSVGGTGWAPAGYTF
TGTGCCTGGAGTGTAGGGGGGACAGGGTGGGCTCCGGCTGGCTACACCTTC
>-|TRBJ1-2|TRBV7-9|-
CASSLGPTLYGYTF
TGTGCCAGCAGCTTAGGACCGACCCTCTATGGCTACACCTTC
>-|TRBJ2-2|TRBV6-5|-
CAIRQLNTGELFF
TGTGCCATCCGACAGCTGAACACCGGGGAGCTGTTTTTT
>-|TRBJ2-1|TRBV5-1|TRBD2
CASSPFSGGAEDEQFF
TGCGCCAGCAGCCCCTTTTCCGGGGGGGCCGAGGATGAGCAGTTCTTC
>-|TRBJ2-3|TRBV19|-
CASSWTYTDTQYF
TGTGCCAGTAGTTGGACTTACACAGATACGCAGTATTTT
>-|TRBJ1-1|TRBV18|-
CASSPPVMNTEAFF
TGTGCCAGCTCTCCCCCAGTAATGAACACTGAAGCTTTCTTT
>-|TRBJ1-1|TRBV28|-
CASSYQKGLDTEAFF
TGTGCCAGCAGTTACCAGAAGGGTCTGGACACTGAAGCTTTCTTT
>-|TRBJ1-1|TRBV7-9|-
CASSLESHTEAFF
TGTGCCAGCAGCTTAGAGTCCCACACTGAAGCTTTCTTT
>once|TRBJ1-2|TRBV2|-
CASKDYGGYGYTF
TGTGCCAGCAAGGACTACGGAGGCTATGGCTACACCTTC
>-|TRBJ1-5|TRBV19|TRBD1
CASQGIKTGDQPQHF
TGTGCCAGCCAAGGTATCAAAACAGGGGATCAGCCCCAGCATTTT
>-|TRBJ2-1|TRBV6-4|TRBD2
CASLANRTSGGAPTYNEQFF
TGTGCCAGCCTCGCCAACCGGACTAGCGGGGGGGCTCCGACCTACAATGAGCAGTTCTTC
>-|TRBJ1-1|TRBV19|-
CASSTNTEAFF
TGTGCCAGCTCTACAAACACTGAAGCTTTCTTT
>-|TRBJ2-2|TRBV9|TRBD1
CASSTTGAGELFF
TGTGCCAGCAGCACGACAGGGGCCGGGGAGCTGTTTTTT
>-|TRBJ2-3|TRBV5-1|-
CASSLVGVGDTQYF
TGCGCCAGCAGCTTGGTGGGGGTTGGAGATACGCAGTATTTT
>-|TRBJ1-2|TRBV6-1|TRBD1
CASSGLTTGQEAPGYTF
TGTGCCAGCAGTGGGCTTACAACGGGACAGGAGGCTCCTGGCTACACCTTC
>-|TRBJ1-1|TRBV11-3|-
CASSLGPNTEAFF
TGTGCCAGCAGCTTAGGACCGAACACTGAAGCTTTCTTT
>large|TRBJ1-1|TRBV30|-
CAWSATLVGFSEAFF
TGTGCCTGGAGTGCTACGCTTGTCGGGTTCTCTGAAGCTTTCTTT
>-|TRBJ2-5|TRBV13|-
CASSLGGSQETQYF
TGTGCCAGCAGCTTAGGGGGCTCCCAAGAGACCCAGTACTTC
>-|TRBJ1-1|TRBV18|-
CASSTGENTEAFF
TGTGCCAGCTCAACCGGAGAGAACACTGAAGCTTTCTTT
>-|TRBJ2-7|TRBV19|TRBD2
CASSWSSGRLYEQYF
TGTGCCAGTAGTTGGAGTAGCGGGAGGTTGTACGAGCAGTACTTC
>-|TRBJ1-3|TRBV11-2|-
CASSLFANAGNTIYF
TGTGCCAGCAGCTTATTTGCGAACGCTGGAAACACCATATATTTT
>-|TRBJ1-1|TRBV6-6|-
CASSYSRGTEAFF
TGTGCCAGCAGTTACTCGAGGGGCACTGAAGCTTTCTTT
>few|TRBJ1-4|TRBV7-6|-
CASSLELAENEKLFF
TGTGCCAGCAGCTTAGAGTTGGCGGAAAATGAAAAACTGTTTTTT
>-|TRBJ2-1|TRBV6-6|TRBD2
CASSLGGEGFF
TGTGCCAGCAGTCTTGGGGGGGAGGGGTTCTTC
>-|TRBJ1-1|TRBV27|-
CATWSGVPNTEAFF
TGTGCCACCTGGAGCGGGGTACCGAACACTGAAGCTTTCTTT
>-|TRBJ2-5|TRBV29-1|-
CSVDPLETQYF
TGCAGCGTTGACCCCCTAGAGACCCAGTACTTC
>-|TRBJ1-2|TRBV6-5|-
CASSWGKVGGYTF
TGTGCCAGCAGTTGGGGCAAGGTGGGAGGCTACACCTTC
>few|TRBJ2-3|TRBV7-6|-
CASSWQGTISTDTQYF
TGTGCCAGCAGCTGGCAGGGGACGATTAGCACAGATACGCAGTATTTT
>-|TRBJ2-3|TRBV7-6|-
CASSREDQGDTQYF
TGTGCCAGCAGCCGAGAGGACCAAGGGGATACGCAGTATTTT
>-|TRBJ2-1|TRBV19|-
CASSTTESLPNEQFF
TGTGCCAGTAGTACAACCGAATCGCTTCCCAATGAGCAGTTCTTC
>-|TRBJ2-5|TRBV5-1|-
CASSLVLAETQYF
TGCGCCAGCAGCTTGGTTCTAGCGGAGACCCAGTACTTC
>-|TRBJ2-5|TRBV14|-
CASTGLNLETQYF
TGTGCCAGCACAGGCTTAAATTTAGAGACCCAGTACTTC
>-|TRBJ1-2|TRBV6-5|-
CASSYGQVGGYTF
TGTGCCAGCAGTTACGGGCAGGTCGGGGGCTACACCTTC
>-|TRBJ2-5|TRBV29-1|-
CSVDDRVQETQYF
TGCAGCGTTGACGATCGGGTTCAAGAGACCCAGTACTTC
>-|TRBJ1-4|TRBV6-5|TRBD1
CASSYGTGYNEKLFF
TGTGCCAGCAGTTACGGGACAGGGTATAATGAAAAATTGTTTTTT
>-|TRBJ2-5|TRBV9|TRBD2
CASSGGLAGTETQYF
TGTGCCAGCAGCGGCGGACTAGCGGGAACGGAGACCCAGTACTTC
>-|TRBJ1-2|TRBV9|-
CASSPTAGYVEGYTF
TGTGCCAGCTCCCCCACGGCAGGATACGTGGAAGGCTACACCTTC
>-|TRBJ1-5|TRBV27|-
CASSLDGNQPQHF
TGTGCCAGCAGTTTAGACGGGAATCAGCCCCAGCATTTT
>-|TRBJ2-7|TRBV27|-
CASALDRTSYEQYF
TGTGCCAGCGCCCTAGACAGGACCTCCTACGAGCAGTACTTC
>-|TRBJ1-3|TRBV29-1|-
CSVADRDNPRDTIYF
TGCAGCGTAGCCGACCGGGACAACCCCAGGGACACCATATATTTT
>-|TRBJ2-1|TRBV11-1|TRBD2
CASSLMRGNEQFF
TGTGCCAGCAGCTTAATGCGGGGGAATGAGCAGTTCTTC